These T cell receptor beta chains were read from a single sample in a study of CD8 T cells in Susac syndrome. MiXCR, run by TCRdb on the immunoSEQ multiplex PCR reads, gives a single entry per CDR3 protein. The data contain around 130,000 distinct CDR3 sequences, roughly 89% of them seen just once; the ten biggest clones take up approximately 0.24%. Sequences were obtained from CD8+ T cells from PBMCs. The receptors stem from a human donor with multiple sclerosis. CDR3s include the opening cysteine and the closing phenylalanine or tryptophan. The D gene is left open where the match is weak. Clone size appears in some rows only: once, few, many, or a class for an expanded clone.

D gene: -
clone size: -
J gene: TRBJ2-2
V gene: TRBV15
CDR3 DNA: TGTGCCACCAGCAGAGATCGGGGTGGCACCGGGGAGCTGTTTTTT
CDR3 protein: CATSRDRGGTGELFF

D gene: -
clone size: -
J gene: TRBJ2-3
V gene: TRBV5-6
CDR3 DNA: TGTGCCAGCAGCTTGGCCGTCGGAGATACGCAGTATTTT
CDR3 protein: CASSLAVGDTQYF

D gene: TRBD2
clone size: -
J gene: TRBJ2-7
V gene: TRBV27
CDR3 DNA: TGTGCCAGCAGCCGAGGGACTAGCATTTACGAGCAGTACTTC
CDR3 protein: CASSRGTSIYEQYF

D gene: TRBD2
clone size: -
J gene: TRBJ2-1
V gene: TRBV4-2
CDR3 DNA: TGTGCCAGCAGCCAAGTGTCAGCGGGAGATGAGCAGTTCTTC
CDR3 protein: CASSQVSAGDEQFF

D gene: TRBD2
clone size: -
J gene: TRBJ2-1
V gene: TRBV4-1
CDR3 DNA: TGCGCCAGCAGCCAAGAATGGCGGGAGGGAGAGGAGCAGTTCTTC
CDR3 protein: CASSQEWREGEEQFF

D gene: -
clone size: -
J gene: TRBJ2-5
V gene: TRBV2
CDR3 DNA: TGTGCCAGCTCTCGCGGCTTTACTCCTGAGTGGGAGACCCAGTACTTC
CDR3 protein: CASSRGFTPEWETQYF

D gene: -
clone size: -
J gene: TRBJ1-1
V gene: TRBV15
CDR3 DNA: TGTGCCACCACGAACGTTGAGATGAACACTGAAGCTTTCTTT
CDR3 protein: CATTNVEMNTEAFF

D gene: -
clone size: -
J gene: TRBJ2-3
V gene: TRBV3-1
CDR3 DNA: TGTGCCAGCAGCCCGCACGCGGACATTTCTAGCACAGATACGCAGTATTTT
CDR3 protein: CASSPHADISSTDTQYF

D gene: TRBD1
clone size: -
J gene: TRBJ2-7
V gene: TRBV2
CDR3 DNA: TGTGCCAGCACCGTTCCGGACAGGGCAGGCGAGCAGTACTTC
CDR3 protein: CASTVPDRAGEQYF

D gene: TRBD2
clone size: -
J gene: TRBJ2-5
V gene: TRBV6-5
CDR3 DNA: TGTGCCAGCAGTTACATGGTGAGCGGGAGAGAGACCCAGTACTTC
CDR3 protein: CASSYMVSGRETQYF

D gene: TRBD1
clone size: -
J gene: TRBJ1-1
V gene: TRBV5-1
CDR3 DNA: TGCGCCAGCAGCCTAACAGGGGGCACTGAAGCTTTCTTT
CDR3 protein: CASSLTGGTEAFF

D gene: TRBD1
clone size: -
J gene: TRBJ2-4
V gene: TRBV27
CDR3 DNA: TGTGCCAGCAGCCCCGGACAGGACAAAAACATTCAGTACTTC
CDR3 protein: CASSPGQDKNIQYF

D gene: TRBD1
clone size: -
J gene: TRBJ1-5
V gene: TRBV19
CDR3 DNA: TGTGCCAGTAACTTCGGACAGGGCGGATGGCAGCCCCAGCATTTT
CDR3 protein: CASNFGQGGWQPQHF

D gene: -
clone size: -
J gene: TRBJ2-7
V gene: TRBV14
CDR3 DNA: TGTGCCAGCAGCCTTGGGGGGCGATGGTACGAGCAGTACTTC
CDR3 protein: CASSLGGRWYEQYF

D gene: TRBD1
clone size: -
J gene: TRBJ2-3
V gene: TRBV6-2/TRBV6-3
CDR3 DNA: TGTGCCAGCAGTTATTGGGACAGGCGCTATGATACGCAGTATTTT
CDR3 protein: CASSYWDRRYDTQYF

D gene: TRBD2
clone size: -
J gene: TRBJ2-7
V gene: TRBV20-1
CDR3 DNA: TGCAGTGCTAAGGAAGCGGGACTACAAAACTACGAGCAGTACTTC
CDR3 protein: CSAKEAGLQNYEQYF

D gene: -
clone size: -
J gene: TRBJ2-5
V gene: TRBV30
CDR3 DNA: TGTGCCTGGGATAGATTCCAAGAGACCCAGTACTTC
CDR3 protein: CAWDRFQETQYF

D gene: -
clone size: -
J gene: TRBJ1-1
V gene: TRBV7-9
CDR3 DNA: TGTGCCAGCAGCTCCTACCTCGGGACTGCTGGAACTGAAGCTTTCTTT
CDR3 protein: CASSSYLGTAGTEAFF

D gene: TRBD1
clone size: -
J gene: TRBJ1-1
V gene: TRBV29-1
CDR3 DNA: TGCAGCGTTGGGACAGGGGGCAACACTGAAGCTTTCTTT
CDR3 protein: CSVGTGGNTEAFF

D gene: TRBD1
clone size: -
J gene: TRBJ2-1
V gene: TRBV10-3
CDR3 DNA: TGTGCCATCAGTGAGGGGACAGGGTGGAATGAGCAGTTCTTC
CDR3 protein: CAISEGTGWNEQFF

D gene: -
clone size: -
J gene: TRBJ1-5
V gene: TRBV3-1
CDR3 DNA: TGTGCCAGCAGCCCGACAGCAGATTATAGCAATCAGCCCCAGCATTTT
CDR3 protein: CASSPTADYSNQPQHF

D gene: -
clone size: -
J gene: TRBJ2-2
V gene: TRBV11-1
CDR3 DNA: -
CDR3 protein: CASIAFYTGELFFGSGELFF

D gene: TRBD1
clone size: -
J gene: TRBJ1-1
V gene: TRBV19
CDR3 DNA: TGTGCCAGTACCCGACAGGGGGTTGGGACTGAAGCTTTCTTT
CDR3 protein: CASTRQGVGTEAFF

D gene: -
clone size: -
J gene: TRBJ2-3
V gene: TRBV28
CDR3 DNA: TGTGCCAGCAGTCAATCAGAGGGCACAGATACGCAGTATTTT
CDR3 protein: CASSQSEGTDTQYF

D gene: TRBD2
clone size: -
J gene: TRBJ2-7
V gene: TRBV7-9
CDR3 DNA: TGTGCCAGCAGCAATTTAGCGGGAGTAGCCGAGCAGTACTTC
CDR3 protein: CASSNLAGVAEQYF

D gene: -
clone size: -
J gene: TRBJ2-7
V gene: TRBV7-6
CDR3 DNA: TGTGCCAGCAGCTTAGCGGGAGCGGACGAGCAGTACTTC
CDR3 protein: CASSLAGADEQYF

D gene: -
clone size: once
J gene: TRBJ1-2
V gene: TRBV20-1
CDR3 DNA: TGCAGTGCTAGAGAGGTTGGGGACCCCGATTGGATTAACTATGGCTACACCTTC
CDR3 protein: CSAREVGDPDWINYGYTF

D gene: -
clone size: -
J gene: TRBJ2-2
V gene: TRBV20-1
CDR3 DNA: TGCAGTGCCCCGGCGGGGGCGGCCGGGGAGCTGTTTTTT
CDR3 protein: CSAPAGAAGELFF

D gene: TRBD2
clone size: -
J gene: TRBJ2-5
V gene: TRBV7-9
CDR3 DNA: TGTGCCAGCAGCTCAACTAGCGGGGGACAAGAGACCCAGTACTTC
CDR3 protein: CASSSTSGGQETQYF

D gene: TRBD1
clone size: -
J gene: TRBJ1-2
V gene: TRBV6-5
CDR3 DNA: TGTGCCAGCAGTTACTCTAGGCAGGGGGCATCCCTCCTGGGCTACACCTTC
CDR3 protein: CASSYSRQGASLLGYTF

D gene: TRBD2
clone size: -
J gene: TRBJ2-1
V gene: TRBV19
CDR3 DNA: TGTGCCAGTAGTAGTGGACTAGCCTACAATGAGCAGTTCTTC
CDR3 protein: CASSSGLAYNEQFF

D gene: -
clone size: -
J gene: TRBJ2-4
V gene: TRBV28
CDR3 DNA: TGTGCCAGCAGTTTGGGGGGACTCGGGGACATTCAGTACTTC
CDR3 protein: CASSLGGLGDIQYF

D gene: TRBD1
clone size: -
J gene: TRBJ1-2
V gene: TRBV27
CDR3 DNA: TGTGCCAGCACGGCTAGGGACAGGGGGGATGGCTACACCTTC
CDR3 protein: CASTARDRGDGYTF

D gene: TRBD2
clone size: -
J gene: TRBJ2-3
V gene: TRBV20-1
CDR3 DNA: TGCAGTGCAGCCGGACTAGCGGCAGATACGCAGTATTTT
CDR3 protein: CSAAGLAADTQYF

D gene: -
clone size: once
J gene: TRBJ2-7
V gene: TRBV11-2
CDR3 DNA: TGTGCCAGCAGCTTAGTGTGGGCTTACGAGCAGTACTTC
CDR3 protein: CASSLVWAYEQYF

D gene: -
clone size: -
J gene: TRBJ2-7
V gene: TRBV9
CDR3 DNA: TGTGCCAGCAGCGTAGCTTCGAACACCCTCGAGCAGTACTTC
CDR3 protein: CASSVASNTLEQYF

D gene: -
clone size: -
J gene: TRBJ1-2
V gene: TRBV29-1
CDR3 DNA: TGCAGCGTGGGCGGACAGCAAGCCTATGGCTACACCTTC
CDR3 protein: CSVGGQQAYGYTF

D gene: -
clone size: -
J gene: TRBJ2-1
V gene: TRBV7-9
CDR3 DNA: TGTGCCAGCAGCTTAGTCAGTGGGAGTGCCGGCAATGAGCAGTTCTTC
CDR3 protein: CASSLVSGSAGNEQFF

D gene: TRBD2
clone size: -
J gene: TRBJ2-5
V gene: TRBV12-3/TRBV12-4
CDR3 DNA: TGTGCCAGCAGTTTATACGCGGGGGGCCAAGAGACCCAGTACTTC
CDR3 protein: CASSLYAGGQETQYF

D gene: TRBD1
clone size: -
J gene: TRBJ2-7
V gene: TRBV11-2
CDR3 DNA: TGTGCCAGCAGCCAACCTACAGGGGTGGCCTACGAGCAGTACTTC
CDR3 protein: CASSQPTGVAYEQYF

D gene: -
clone size: -
J gene: TRBJ1-2
V gene: TRBV10-2
CDR3 DNA: TGCGCCAGCAGGCTAACCGGGAACTATGGCTACACCTTC
CDR3 protein: CASRLTGNYGYTF

D gene: -
clone size: -
J gene: TRBJ1-5
V gene: TRBV7-9
CDR3 DNA: TGTGCCAGCAGCCCACAGGGAATGGGCAATCAGCCCCAGCATTTT
CDR3 protein: CASSPQGMGNQPQHF

D gene: -
clone size: -
J gene: TRBJ1-2
V gene: TRBV27
CDR3 DNA: TGTGCCAGCAGTTTCCGCCAGTACTATGGCTACACCTTC
CDR3 protein: CASSFRQYYGYTF

D gene: TRBD1
clone size: -
J gene: TRBJ2-1
V gene: TRBV12-3/TRBV12-4
CDR3 DNA: TGTGCCAGCACCTCGGGAGGGACAGGGGGGGAGCAGTTCTTC
CDR3 protein: CASTSGGTGGEQFF